The next 25 T cell receptor beta chains were all read from a single sample in a study of blood T cells in healthy people across ages. For the second PCR, which ran for about 6 to 11 cycles, a sample-barcoded 5' primer and a J-beta primer mix were used. From the 5' RACE reads, TCRdb called clonotypes with MiXCR, one entry per CDR3 protein. The sample lists about 830,000 distinct CDR3 sequences, around 62% occurring once. Sequenced input: blood. The receptors here all came from a man aged 25-45 years in good health.

The genes are TRBV12-3 or TRBV12-4 and TRBJ1-4; TRBD1 agrees at 9 bases. The CDR3 spans 13 residues. V dropped 7 bases and J dropped 8; count of bases not matched to a gene: 5. The CDR3 DNA reads TGTGCCAGCACTGACAGGGGGTGGGAAAAACTGTTTTTT. Its translation: CASTDRGWEKLFF.

The chain has TRBV11-2 and TRBJ2-6; D call uncertain. The CDR3 has 16 residues. V lost 6 bases, J lost 0 bases, and 12 bases lay in between. Looked up from germline, CDR1 is SGHAT and CDR2 is FQNNGV. In nucleotides, the CDR3 is TGTGCCAGCAGGGGGTCCCTGGGCTCTGGGGCCAACGTCCTGACTTTC. It yields the protein CASRGSLGSGANVLTF.

This chain uses TRBV11-1 with TRBJ2-3, with 12 bases identical to TRBD2. Trimming removed 3 bases from V and 3 bases from J; junction bases left unmatched: 22. Germline CDR1 SGHAT, CDR2 FQDESV (reference sequence). The CDR3 runs 22 residues. The CDR3 protein is CASSLRFGTGVGLAGTTDTQYF. The CDR3 DNA is TGTGCCAGCAGCTTGAGGTTCGGGACAGGGGTTGGACTAGCGGGAACGACAGATACGCAGTATTTT.

V usage is TRBV9 and J usage is TRBJ2-7; D gene ambiguous. Trimming took off 0 bases at V and 3 bases at J, with 13 bases between the two ends. The CDR3 consists of 15 residues. Germline CDR1 SGDLS, CDR2 YYNGEE. As DNA, the CDR3 is TGTGCCAGCAGCGTAGGGCCCGATGTTGACTACGAGCAGTACTTC. Its protein is CASSVGPDVDYEQYF.

This clonotype showed up just a few times. Here the CDR3 reads CASSQVLSGGYYEQYF. DNA for the CDR3: TGCGCCAGCAGCCAAGTCTTATCAGGGGGCTACTACGAGCAGTACTTC. The genes are TRBV4-3 and TRBJ2-7; the match to TRBD1 covers 8 bases. J lost 3 bases, V lost 1 base, and 8 bases had no gene match. Germline V CDR1 and CDR2: LGHNA, YSLEER. The CDR3 loop spans 16 amino acids.

The chain's CDR3 is CASSWTGTMYGYTF. As DNA, the CDR3 is TGTGCCAGCAGTTGGACAGGGACCATGTATGGCTACACCTTC. The chain carries TRBV27 and TRBJ1-2; 8 positions agree with TRBD1. Germline loops: CDR1 MNHEY, CDR2 SMNVEV (reference sequence). This CDR3 has 14 amino acids. The junction had 6 bases not matched to a gene; V was cut back by 4 bases and J by 5 bases.

The genes are TRBV20-1 and TRBJ2-4; maybe TRBD2 (7 bases). The J call is in doubt because the DNA end fits TRBJ2-7 better. Germline V lookup: CDR1 DFQATT, CDR2 SNEGSKA (reference sequence). This CDR3 is built from 13 residues. DNA of the CDR3: TGCAGTGCTAGACCCGGGGGGCCTTACGAGCAGTACTTC. Its protein product is CSARPGGPYEQYF.

This sequence joins TRBV7-3 and TRBJ2-6, with TRBD1 matching 7 bases. This CDR3 contains 18 residues. The ends lost 6 bases at V and 0 bases at J; junction bases unmatched: 11. Germline V lookup: CDR1 SGHTA, CDR2 FQGTGA. The CDR3 DNA is TGTGCCAGCAGAAAACGGACAGGTCACGACTCTGGGGCCAACGTCCTGACTTTC. The encoded protein is CASRKRTGHDSGANVLTF.

This clonotype was counted only a few times. This chain joins TRBV12-3 or TRBV12-4 and TRBJ1-2, with 7 bases aligning to TRBD1. V dropped 7 bases and J dropped 0; count of bases not matched to a gene: 11. The CDR3 has 16 amino acids. The CDR3 nucleotides read TGTGCCAGCACCCGGGGAGGGGGCCTGACTAACTATGGCTACACCTTC. Translated: CASTRGGGLTNYGYTF.

This clonotype has just one count. The V call is TRBV4-1, the J call TRBJ2-1; TRBD2 aligns across 11 bases. The DNA end is a closer match to TRBJ2-7, so the J assignment may be wrong. Germline-derived CDR1 and CDR2 are MGHRA and YSYEKL. The CDR3 is made up of 16 amino acids. The CDR3 loop is CASSRGSSGGFGEQYF. The DNA for the CDR3 is TGCGCCAGCAGCCGTGGGTCTAGCGGGGGGTTCGGCGAGCAGTACTTC.

The chain recombines TRBV4-1 with TRBJ2-7, with 8 bases that match TRBD1. This CDR3 is 15 amino acids long. Germline V lookup: CDR1 MGHRA, CDR2 YSYEKL. The J segment lost 8 bases and the V segment lost 0 bases, leaving 9 bases of the junction unmatched. Here the CDR3 reads CASSQDWTGSWQQYF. CDR3 DNA sequence: TGCGCCAGCAGCCAAGATTGGACAGGGTCGTGGCAGCAGTACTTC.

The chain couples TRBV4-3 to TRBJ1-5, with 9 bases fitting TRBD1. V shed 5 bases and J 4 bases; nucleotides not matched to a gene: 6. Germline CDR1 is LGHNA and CDR2 is YSLEER. The CDR3 runs 15 residues. The CDR3 reads CASSLRTGVNQPQHF. CDR3 DNA: TGCGCCAGCAGCTTACGGACAGGGGTAAATCAGCCCCAGCATTTT.

The rearrangement joins TRBV5-1 to TRBJ2-3; 12 bases are a match to TRBD1. Germline V lookup: CDR1 SGHRS, CDR2 YFSETQ. Germline trimming cut 4 bases from V and 4 bases from J; bases unmatched to any gene: 4. The CDR3 consists of 15 residues. CDR3 sequence (DNA): TGCGCCAGCAGCCAGGGACAGGGGGCATCAGATACGCAGTATTTT. It codes for CASSQGQGASDTQYF.

This clonotype has a handful of counts. The gene calls are TRBV5-5 and TRBJ2-4, with a tentative D call TRBD1 (6 bases). Per the germline V gene, CDR1 is SGHKS and CDR2 is YYEKEE (reference sequence). V gave up 3 bases and J gave up 2 bases, with 12 bases separating them. The CDR3 consists of 15 residues. The CDR3 bases are TGTGCCAGCAGCTCGAGGACAGATCCCAAAAACATTCAGTACTTC. This codes for CASSSRTDPKNIQYF.

The chain combines TRBV5-1 with TRBJ2-7, with 9 bases identical to TRBD1. Germline CDR1 is SGHRS and CDR2 is YFSETQ. This CDR3 spans 15 amino acids. Trimming cost V 0 bases and J 3 bases; bases outside gene matches: 4. The CDR3 DNA follows: TGCGCCAGCAGCTTGGGTGGGACAGGGTACTACGAGCAGTACTTC. It is translated as CASSLGGTGYYEQYF. Looking up the rest from reference TRBV5-1 and TRBJ2-7 gives the full variable domain: KAGVTQTPRYLIKTRGQQVTLSCSPISGHRSVSWYQQTPGQGLQFLFEYFSETQRNKGNFPGRFSGRQFSNSRSEMNVSTLELGDSALYLCASSLGGTGYYEQYFGPGTRLTVT.

This rearrangement joins TRBV7-2 to TRBJ2-1, with 9 nucleotides matching TRBD1. Trimming at V came to 4 bases and at J to 4 bases, leaving 14 bases not matched to a gene. The CDR3 is made up of 18 amino acids. Germline values: CDR1 SGHTA, CDR2 FQGNSA. The DNA of the CDR3 is TGTGCCAGCAGCTCTCGGGGTGTGACAGGGGGTCGGTACAATGAGCAGTTCTTC. Amino acids: CASSSRGVTGGRYNEQFF.

The V gene is TRBV25-1, the J gene TRBJ2-1, with 12 bases that match TRBD1. V was clipped by 5 bases and J by 0 bases; unmatched bases: 11. CDR1 and CDR2 from the germline V gene are MGHDK and SYGVNS. The CDR3 totals 19 residues. This CDR3 reads CASSLSGTGGFSSYNEQFF. The CDR3 DNA reads TGTGCCAGCAGTCTCTCCGGGACAGGGGGCTTCAGCTCCTACAATGAGCAGTTCTTC.

The chain recombines TRBV25-1 with TRBJ1-1; D is ambiguous. This CDR3 is built from 14 residues. CDR1 and CDR2 (germline): MGHDK, SYGVNS. V lost 4 bases and J lost 1, with 10 bases in between. The CDR3 coding sequence is TGTGCCAGCAGTGGAGTAGAGAAGAACACTGAAGCTTTCTTT. Protein: CASSGVEKNTEAFF.

The gene calls are TRBV7-3 and TRBJ2-6, with D possibly being TRBD1 (5 bases). V gave up 0 bases and J gave up 2 bases, with 8 bases separating them. CDR1 and CDR2 (germline): SGHTA, FQGTGA. The CDR3 extends over 16 amino acids. This CDR3 reads CASSLTLGPGANVLTF. CDR3 sequence (DNA): TGTGCCAGCAGCTTAACGTTGGGGCCTGGGGCCAACGTCCTGACTTTC. Drawing the rest from reference TRBV7-3 and TRBJ2-6, the complete variable domain is GAGVSQTPSNKVTEKGKYVELRCDPISGHTALYWYRQSLGQGPEFLIYFQGTGAADDSGLPNDRFFAVRPEGSVSTLKIQRTERGDSAVYLCASSLTLGPGANVLTFGAGSRLTVL.

The rearrangement uses TRBV20-1 and TRBJ2-3; unclear D gene. The germline V and J ends were trimmed by 6 bases and 4 bases, with 17 bases remaining between them. The CDR3 extends over 14 amino acids. Germline CDR1 is DFQATT and CDR2 is SNEGSKA (reference sequence). CDR3 protein: CSAPMQRSADTQYF. CDR3 DNA sequence: TGCAGTGCCCCTATGCAGAGGAGCGCAGATACGCAGTATTTT.

The J gene is TRBJ2-2, the V gene TRBV4-2; 9 nucleotides match TRBD2. J gave up 1 base and V 4 bases, and 10 bases lay outside the gene matches. Germline V lookup: CDR1 LGHNA, CDR2 YNFKEQ. This CDR3 has 18 amino acids. The CDR3 DNA reads as TGTGCCAGCAGCCCAGGGGTTAGCGGGGGACAGAACACCGGGGAGCTGTTTTTT. Translating it yields CASSPGVSGGQNTGELFF.

Of note for this clonotype: The junction does not match germline at one end; this may be a read error. The gene calls are TRBV4-1 and TRBJ2-3, with D possibly being TRBD1 (5 bases). The germline V gene has CDR1 MGHRA and CDR2 YSYEKL. There are 15 residues in the CDR3. The CDR3 DNA is TGCGCCAGCAGCCATCCGCAGGGCCGCACAGATGCGCAGTATTTT. Its translation: CASSHPQGRTDAQYF.

The genes are TRBV6-2 or TRBV6-3 and TRBJ2-1; the match to TRBD2 covers 8 bases. In germline, CDR1 is MNHEY, CDR2 SVGEGT. This CDR3 spans 15 amino acids. The ends lost 0 bases at V and 7 bases at J; junction bases unmatched: 5. The CDR3 region is CASSYSFGGVNEQFF. The CDR3 nucleotides read TGTGCCAGCAGTTACTCGTTCGGGGGGGTAAATGAGCAGTTCTTC.

For this clonotype: One junction end disagrees with the germline gene, perhaps due to a read error. V is TRBV2 and J is TRBJ1-4; D not resolved. The CDR3 spans 16 residues. Germline V gene sequence: CDR1 SNHLY, CDR2 FYNNEI. DNA for the CDR3: TGTGCCAGCACCCTAACCCCTCCAGGCGTTAATGAAATACTGTTTTTT. Protein sequence: CASTLTPPGVNEILFF.

A single count supports this clonotype. The gene calls are TRBV7-9 and TRBJ2-1, with 10 bases identical to TRBD1. CDR3 length: 11 amino acids. Looked up from germline, CDR1 is SEHNR and CDR2 is FQNEAQ (reference sequence). Trimming cost V 4 bases and J 15 bases; bases outside gene matches: 3. This CDR3 is CASSWDRGPFF. In DNA, the CDR3 is TGTGCCAGCAGCTGGGACAGGGGACCGTTCTTC.